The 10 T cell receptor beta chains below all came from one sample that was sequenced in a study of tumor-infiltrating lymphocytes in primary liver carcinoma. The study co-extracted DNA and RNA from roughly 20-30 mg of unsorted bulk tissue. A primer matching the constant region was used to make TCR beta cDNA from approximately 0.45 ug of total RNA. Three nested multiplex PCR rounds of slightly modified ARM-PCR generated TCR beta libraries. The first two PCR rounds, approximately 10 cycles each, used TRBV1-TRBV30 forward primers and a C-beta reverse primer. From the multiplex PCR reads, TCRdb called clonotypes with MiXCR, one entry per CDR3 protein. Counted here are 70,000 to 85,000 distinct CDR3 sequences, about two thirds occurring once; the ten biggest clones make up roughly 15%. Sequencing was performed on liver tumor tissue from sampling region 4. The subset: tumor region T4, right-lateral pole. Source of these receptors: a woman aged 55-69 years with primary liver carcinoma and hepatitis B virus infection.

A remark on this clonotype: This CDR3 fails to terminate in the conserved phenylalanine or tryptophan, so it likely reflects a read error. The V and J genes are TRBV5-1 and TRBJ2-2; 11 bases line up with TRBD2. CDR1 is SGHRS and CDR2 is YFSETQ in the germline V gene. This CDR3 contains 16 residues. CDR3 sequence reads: CTSSASGRTNTGELFS. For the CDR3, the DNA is TGCACCAGCAGCGCTAGCGGGAGGACCAACACCGGGGAGCTGTTTTCT.

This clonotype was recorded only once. The CDR3 here is CSVGAGYYGYTF. In DNA form, the CDR3 reads TGCAGCGTCGGGGCGGGGTACTATGGCTACACCTTC. The rearrangement uses TRBV29-1 and TRBJ1-2, with a weak D call TRBD1 (5 bases). Germline-derived CDR1 and CDR2 are SQVTM and ANQGSEA. Trimming took 6 bases from V and 3 from J, leaving 11 bases between them. The CDR3 spans 12 residues.

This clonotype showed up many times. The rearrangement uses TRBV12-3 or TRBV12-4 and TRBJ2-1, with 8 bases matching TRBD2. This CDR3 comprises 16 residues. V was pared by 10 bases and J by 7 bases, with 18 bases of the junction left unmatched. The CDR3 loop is CATSSPGGRPLNEQFF. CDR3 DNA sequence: TGTGCCACCTCCTCCCCGGGAGGGCGCCCATTGAATGAGCAGTTCTTC.

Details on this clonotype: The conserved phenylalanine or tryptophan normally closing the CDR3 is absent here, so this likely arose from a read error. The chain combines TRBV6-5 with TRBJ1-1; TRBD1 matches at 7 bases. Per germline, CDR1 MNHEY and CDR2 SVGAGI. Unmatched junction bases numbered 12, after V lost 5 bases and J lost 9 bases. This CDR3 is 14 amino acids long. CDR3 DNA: TGTGCCAGCAGTGGTGACAGGGACGGGGCTAAAGCTTTCTTA. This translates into CASSGDRDGAKAFL.

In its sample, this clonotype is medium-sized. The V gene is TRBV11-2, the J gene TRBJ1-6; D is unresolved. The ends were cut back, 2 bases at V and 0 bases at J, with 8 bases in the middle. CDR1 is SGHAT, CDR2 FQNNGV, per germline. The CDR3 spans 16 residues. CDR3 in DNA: TGTGCCAGCAGCTTACACGGGAGCTCCTATAATTCACCCCTCCACTTT. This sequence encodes CASSLHGSSYNSPLHF.

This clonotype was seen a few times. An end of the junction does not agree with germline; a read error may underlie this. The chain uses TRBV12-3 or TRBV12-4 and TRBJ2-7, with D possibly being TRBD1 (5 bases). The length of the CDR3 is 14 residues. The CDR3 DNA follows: TGTGCCAGTAGCCAAGGCAACGGTGGGGCCGAGCAGTGCTTC. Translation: CASSQGNGGAEQCF.

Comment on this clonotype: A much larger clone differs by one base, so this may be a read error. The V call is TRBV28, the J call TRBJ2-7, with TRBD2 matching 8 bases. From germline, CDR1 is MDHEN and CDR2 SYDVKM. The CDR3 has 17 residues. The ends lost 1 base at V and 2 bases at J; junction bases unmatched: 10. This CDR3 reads CASSLYSELADTYEQYF. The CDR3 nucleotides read TGTGCCAGCAGTTTATACTCGGAACTAGCGGATACCTACGAGCAGTACTTC.

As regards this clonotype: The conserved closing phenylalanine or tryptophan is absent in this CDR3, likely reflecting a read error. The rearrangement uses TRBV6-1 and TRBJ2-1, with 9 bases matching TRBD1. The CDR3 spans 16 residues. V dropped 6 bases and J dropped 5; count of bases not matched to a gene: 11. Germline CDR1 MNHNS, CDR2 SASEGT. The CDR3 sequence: CASRGQGHDSHNEQFV. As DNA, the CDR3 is TGTGCCAGCAGGGGACAGGGACACGACTCACACAATGAGCAGTTCGTC.

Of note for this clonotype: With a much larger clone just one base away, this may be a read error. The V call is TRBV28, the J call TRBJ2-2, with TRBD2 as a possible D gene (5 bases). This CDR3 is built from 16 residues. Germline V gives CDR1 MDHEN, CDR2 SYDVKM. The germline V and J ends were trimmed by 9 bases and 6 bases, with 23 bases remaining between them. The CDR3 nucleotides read TGTGCCAGAGCAAGCCACGCCCGGAGGATCGCCGGGGAGCTGTTTTTT. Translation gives CARASHARRIAGELFF.

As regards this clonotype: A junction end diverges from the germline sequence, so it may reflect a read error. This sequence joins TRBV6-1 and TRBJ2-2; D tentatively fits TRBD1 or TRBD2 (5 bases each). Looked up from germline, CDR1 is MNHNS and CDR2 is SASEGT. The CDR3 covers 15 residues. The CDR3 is CAPGSRQHQYGELFF. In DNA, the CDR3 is TGTGCCCCGGGCTCAAGACAGCACCAATACGGGGAGCTGTTTTTC.